One and the same sample provided the 16 T cell receptor beta chains below, sequenced in a study of blood T cell repertoires in COVID-19. Generated by immunoSEQ multiplex PCR, the TCRdb table keeps only in-frame clones and is missing some. There are more than 250,000 clones in the sample; over 75% occur only once, and around 9.1% lies in the top ten. The source material was peripheral blood. The receptors shown here come from a human donor in a cohort sampled during active COVID-19.

The chain is built from TRBV11-1 and TRBJ2-5, with D perhaps TRBD1 (6 bases). Germline V lookup: CDR1 SGHAT, CDR2 FQDESV (reference sequence). V was cut by 3 bases and J by 5 bases, with 19 bases left in between. CDR3 size: 16 residues. The CDR3: CASSLSKQGSRETQYF. CDR3 nucleotide sequence: TGTGCCAGCAGCTTGAGTAAACAGGGCTCGAGGGAGACCCAGTACTTC.

The gene calls are TRBV15 and TRBJ2-5; 7 bases map to TRBD2. Germline trimming cut 3 bases from V and 5 bases from J; bases unmatched to any gene: 9. The CDR3 loop spans 15 amino acids. The germline gives CDR1 LNHNV, CDR2 YYDKDF (reference sequence). CDR3 DNA sequence: TGTGCCACCAGCAGGCCTGCGGGGGACCGGGAGACCCAGTACTTC. As protein: CATSRPAGDRETQYF.

This clone showed up many times. The rearrangement uses TRBV2 and TRBJ2-1, with D possibly TRBD1 on 6 matching bases. CDR1 is SNHLY and CDR2 is FYNNEI in the germline V gene. The CDR3 contains 15 residues. Trimming removed 6 bases from V and 2 bases from J, with 14 bases in between. The CDR3 nucleotides are TGTGCCAGCAGGCTACAGGGTTTCCCCTACAATGAGCAGTTCTTC. Translation: CASRLQGFPYNEQFF.

This sequence joins TRBV7-8 and TRBJ2-1; 7 nucleotides agree with TRBD2. Per the germline V gene, CDR1 is SGHVS and CDR2 is FQNEAQ. The CDR3 runs to 18 residues. V lost 5 bases to trimming and J lost 3 bases; unmatched junction nucleotides: 16. CDR3 in amino acids: CASSEPLGGGLIYNEQFF. CDR3 nucleotide sequence: TGTGCCAGCAGCGAACCATTGGGGGGAGGGCTCATCTACAATGAGCAGTTCTTC.

This clone was detected a few times. CDR3 amino acids: CASSVTGTGGGRRAFF. CDR3 DNA: TGTGCCAGCAGCGTAACCGGGACAGGGGGCGGGCGGAGAGCTTTCTTT. The V call is TRBV7-2, the J call TRBJ1-1, with 12 bases identical to TRBD1. J lost 10 bases, V lost 5 bases, and 14 bases had no gene match. The CDR3 runs to 16 residues. From germline, CDR1 is SGHTA and CDR2 FQGNSA.

This clone was seen only once. The chain is built from TRBV2 and TRBJ2-1; 9 nucleotides agree with TRBD2. Trimming removed 8 bases from V and 4 bases from J; junction bases left unmatched: 9. Germline V gives CDR1 SNHLY, CDR2 FYNNEI. The CDR3 contains 15 residues. The CDR3 region is CASSRGTSRYNEQFF. CDR3 sequence (DNA): TGTGCCAGCTCCCGGGGGACTAGCAGATACAATGAGCAGTTCTTC. Looking up the rest from reference TRBV2 and TRBJ2-1 gives the full variable domain: EPEVTQTPSHQVTQMGQEVILRCVPISNHLYFYWYRQILGQKVEFLVSFYNNEISEKSEIFDDQFSVERPDGSNFTLKIRSTKLEDSAMYFCASSRGTSRYNEQFFGPGTRLTVL.

This chain links TRBV18 with TRBJ1-1, with D unresolved. The germline V gene has CDR1 KGHSH and CDR2 LQKENI. Between the trimmed V and J ends, which lost 4 bases and 3 bases, there was a span of 6 bases. The CDR3 has 12 residues. The CDR3 sequence is CASSRTDTEAFF. Written as DNA, the CDR3 is TGTGCCAGCTCACGAACGGACACTGAAGCTTTCTTT.

This chain links TRBV19 with TRBJ1-2; D unresolved. CDR3 length: 14 amino acids. The ends were cut back, 10 bases at V and 5 bases at J, with 20 bases in the middle. CDR1 is LNHDA and CDR2 is SQIVND in the germline V gene (reference sequence). CDR3 sequence reads: CATSRRERSYGYTF. The CDR3 DNA sequence: TGTGCCACCTCCCGGAGGGAACGGAGTTATGGCTACACCTTC.

The chain links TRBV6-4 to TRBJ1-2; maybe TRBD1 (5 bases). V was pared by 5 bases and J by 7 bases, with 14 bases between. Germline lookup yields CDR1 MRHNA and CDR2 SNTAGT. The CDR3 sequence is 13 residues long. This CDR3 reads CASSQSGLFGYTF. The CDR3 bases are TGTGCCAGCAGTCAATCGGGACTCTTTGGCTACACCTTC.

The sample holds a few counts of this clone. The V call is TRBV28, the J call TRBJ1-5; D is perhaps TRBD1 (5 bases). Germline loops: CDR1 MDHEN, CDR2 SYDVKM. This CDR3 has 17 residues. V dropped 5 bases and J dropped 4 bases, with 21 bases sitting between them. The CDR3 region is CASSPRGRGIENQPQHF. The DNA for the CDR3 is TGTGCCAGCAGTCCTAGGGGACGCGGGATAGAAAATCAGCCCCAGCATTTT.

This clone was observed once. The CDR3 reads CASSQVIQSLASGNTIYF. The CDR3 DNA is TGTGCCAGCAGCCAAGTAATACAGAGTTTGGCCTCTGGAAACACCATATATTTT. The J gene is TRBJ1-3, the V gene TRBV3-1 (or the pseudogene TRBV3-2); D unclear. Germline V gene lookup returns CDR1 LGHDT and CDR2 YNNKEL (reference sequence). The CDR3 consists of 18 residues. The V end lost 1 base, the J end lost 0 bases, and 16 bases lay between the germline ends.

This clone was seen once. J is TRBJ2-2 and V is TRBV2; 8 bases map to TRBD2. The germline gives CDR1 SNHLY, CDR2 FYNNEI. The CDR3 is 15 residues long. V trimming: 4 bases; J trimming: 3 bases; junction bases outside the gene matches: 4. CDR3 in amino acids: CASSGSAGDTGELFF. The DNA of the CDR3 is TGTGCCAGCAGTGGGTCAGCGGGAGACACCGGGGAGCTGTTTTTT. Full variable domain (remainder filled in from reference TRBV2 and TRBJ2-2): EPEVTQTPSHQVTQMGQEVILRCVPISNHLYFYWYRQILGQKVEFLVSFYNNEISEKSEIFDDQFSVERPDGSNFTLKIRSTKLEDSAMYFCASSGSAGDTGELFFGEGSRLTVL.

The rearrangement links TRBV6-4 to TRBJ2-2; D gene ambiguous. The CDR3 consists of 13 residues. CDR1 MRHNA and CDR2 SNTAGT come from the germline V gene. Trimming cost V 5 bases and J 4 bases, with 8 bases left between them. The CDR3 DNA reads as TGTGCCAGCAGTCCGACACGCACCGGGGAGCTGTTTTTT. Its translation is CASSPTRTGELFF.

This clone has a single count. The chain employs TRBV3-1 (or the pseudogene TRBV3-2) and TRBJ1-2; 9 nucleotides agree with TRBD1. V shed 1 base, J shed 7 bases, and the junction held 1 base outside the gene matches. In germline, CDR1 is LGHDT, CDR2 YNNKEL (reference sequence). This CDR3 is 13 amino acids long. This chain's CDR3 is CASSQGQGGGYTF. The CDR3 nucleotides are TGTGCCAGCAGCCAAGGACAGGGGGGTGGCTACACCTTC.

The CDR3 nucleotides read TGTGCCAGCAGCAAGACAGAAAGCTCCTACGAGCAGTACTTC. Translated, it gives CASSKTESSYEQYF. V usage is TRBV2 and J usage is TRBJ2-7; maybe TRBD1 (5 bases). The length of the CDR3 is 14 residues. Germline V gives CDR1 SNHLY, CDR2 FYNNEI. V dropped 6 bases and J dropped 0 bases, with 12 bases sitting between them.

The chain recombines TRBV11-3 with TRBJ1-5; no clear D gene. The CDR3 has 15 residues. Germline CDR1 reads SGHNT; CDR2 reads YENEEA. V was cut by 1 base and J by 4 bases, with 11 bases left in between. The CDR3 protein is CASSLVGGVNQPQHF. The CDR3 nucleotides read TGTGCCAGCAGCTTAGTAGGCGGGGTTAATCAGCCCCAGCATTTT.